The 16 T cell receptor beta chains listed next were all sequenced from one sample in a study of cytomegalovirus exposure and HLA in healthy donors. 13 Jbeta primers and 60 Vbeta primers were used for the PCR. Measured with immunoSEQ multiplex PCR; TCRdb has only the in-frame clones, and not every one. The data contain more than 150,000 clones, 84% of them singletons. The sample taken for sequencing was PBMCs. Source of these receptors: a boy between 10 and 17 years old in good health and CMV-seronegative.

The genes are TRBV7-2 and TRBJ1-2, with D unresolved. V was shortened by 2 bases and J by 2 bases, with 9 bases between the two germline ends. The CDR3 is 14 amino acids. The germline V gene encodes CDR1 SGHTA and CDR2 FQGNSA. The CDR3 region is CASSLLRRNYGYTF. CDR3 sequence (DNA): TGTGCCAGCAGCTTACTTAGGAGGAACTATGGCTACACCTTC.

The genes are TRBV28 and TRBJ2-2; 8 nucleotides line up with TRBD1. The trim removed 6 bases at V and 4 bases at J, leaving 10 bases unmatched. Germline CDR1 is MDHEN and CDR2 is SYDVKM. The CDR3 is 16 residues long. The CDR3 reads CASSQRQGWGTGELFF. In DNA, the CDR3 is TGTGCCAGCAGCCAACGACAGGGGTGGGGCACCGGGGAGCTGTTTTTT.

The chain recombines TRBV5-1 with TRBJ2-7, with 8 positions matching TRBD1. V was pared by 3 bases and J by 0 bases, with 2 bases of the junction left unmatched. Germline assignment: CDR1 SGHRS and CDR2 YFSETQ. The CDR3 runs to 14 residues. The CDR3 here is CASSWGQASYEQYF. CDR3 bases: TGCGCCAGCAGCTGGGGACAGGCCTCCTACGAGCAGTACTTC.

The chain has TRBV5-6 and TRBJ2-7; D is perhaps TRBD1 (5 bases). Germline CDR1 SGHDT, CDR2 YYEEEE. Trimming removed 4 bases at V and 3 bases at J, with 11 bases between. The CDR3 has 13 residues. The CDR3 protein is CASSRGGVYEQYF. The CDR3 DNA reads TGTGCCAGCAGCAGGGGCGGTGTCTACGAGCAGTACTTC.

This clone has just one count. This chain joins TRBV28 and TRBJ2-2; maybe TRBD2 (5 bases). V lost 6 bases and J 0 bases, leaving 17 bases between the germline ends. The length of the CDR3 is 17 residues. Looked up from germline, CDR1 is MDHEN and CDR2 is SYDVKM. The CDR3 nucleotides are TGTGCCAGCAGCCTAGTCAGAGCTAGCCCGAACACCGGGGAGCTGTTTTTT. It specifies CASSLVRASPNTGELFF.

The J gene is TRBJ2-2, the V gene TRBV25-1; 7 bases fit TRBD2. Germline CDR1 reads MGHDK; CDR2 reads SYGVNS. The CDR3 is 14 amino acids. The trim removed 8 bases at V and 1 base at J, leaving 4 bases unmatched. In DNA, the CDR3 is TGTGCCAGCGGGGGGGTCGGGAACACCGGGGAGCTGTTTTTT. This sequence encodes CASGGVGNTGELFF.

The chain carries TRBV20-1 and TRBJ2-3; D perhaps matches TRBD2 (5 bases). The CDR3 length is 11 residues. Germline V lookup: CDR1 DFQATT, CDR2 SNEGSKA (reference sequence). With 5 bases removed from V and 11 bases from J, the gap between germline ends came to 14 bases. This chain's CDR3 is CSAGEPSGQYF. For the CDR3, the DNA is TGCAGTGCTGGGGAGCCCTCAGGGCAGTATTTT.

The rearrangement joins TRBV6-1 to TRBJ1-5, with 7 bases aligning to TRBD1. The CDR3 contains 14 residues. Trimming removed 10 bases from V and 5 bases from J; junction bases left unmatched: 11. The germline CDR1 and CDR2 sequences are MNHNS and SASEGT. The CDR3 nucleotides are TGTGCCACGTTATTAGGGACAGAGTATCAGCCCCAGCATTTT. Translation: CATLLGTEYQPQHF.

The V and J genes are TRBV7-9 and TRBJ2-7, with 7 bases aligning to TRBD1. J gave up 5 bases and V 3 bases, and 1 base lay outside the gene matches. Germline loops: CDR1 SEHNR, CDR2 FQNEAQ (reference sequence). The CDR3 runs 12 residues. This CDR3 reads CASSFTGDEQYF. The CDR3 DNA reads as TGTGCCAGCAGCTTCACAGGGGACGAGCAGTACTTC.

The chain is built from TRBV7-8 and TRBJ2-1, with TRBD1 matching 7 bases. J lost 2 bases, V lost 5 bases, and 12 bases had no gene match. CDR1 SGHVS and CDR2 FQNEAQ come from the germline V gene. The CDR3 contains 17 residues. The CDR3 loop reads CASSLEVSQGTYNEQFF. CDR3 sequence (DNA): TGTGCCAGCAGCCTAGAAGTGTCACAGGGGACCTACAATGAGCAGTTCTTC.

The CDR3 DNA sequence: TGTGCCAGCAGCTTGGGTGGGACAGGATTCAATGAGCAGTTCTTC. Protein: CASSLGGTGFNEQFF. The J gene is TRBJ2-1, the V gene TRBV5-6; 8 bases line up with TRBD1. Germline-derived CDR1 and CDR2 are SGHDT and YYEEEE. Trimming took 0 bases from V and 6 from J; bases not matched to a gene: 5. CDR3 size: 15 residues.

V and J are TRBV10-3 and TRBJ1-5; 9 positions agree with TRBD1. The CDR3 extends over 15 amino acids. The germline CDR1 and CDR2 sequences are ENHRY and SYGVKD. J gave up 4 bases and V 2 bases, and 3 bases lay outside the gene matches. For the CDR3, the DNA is TGTGCCATCAGTGAGGGGGACAGGGAGAATCAGCCCCAGCATTTT. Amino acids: CAISEGDRENQPQHF.

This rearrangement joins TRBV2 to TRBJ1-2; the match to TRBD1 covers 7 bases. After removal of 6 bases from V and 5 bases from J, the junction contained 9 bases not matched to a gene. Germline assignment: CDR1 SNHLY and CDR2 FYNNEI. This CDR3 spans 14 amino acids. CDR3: CASSARTGVYGYTF. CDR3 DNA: TGTGCCAGCAGCGCCCGGACAGGCGTTTATGGCTACACCTTC.

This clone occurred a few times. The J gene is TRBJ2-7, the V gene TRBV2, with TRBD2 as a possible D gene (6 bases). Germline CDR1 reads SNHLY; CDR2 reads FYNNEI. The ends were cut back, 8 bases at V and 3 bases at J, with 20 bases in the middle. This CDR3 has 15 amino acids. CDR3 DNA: TGTGCCAGCGAACCTATGACTAACGGGGGCTACGAGCAGTACTTC. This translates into CASEPMTNGGYEQYF.

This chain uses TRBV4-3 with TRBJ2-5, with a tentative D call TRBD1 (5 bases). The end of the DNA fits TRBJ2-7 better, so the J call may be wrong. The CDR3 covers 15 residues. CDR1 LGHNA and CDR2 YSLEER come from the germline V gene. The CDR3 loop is CASSQEGTGPYEQYF. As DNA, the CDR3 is TGCGCCAGCAGCCAAGAGGGAACAGGTCCCTACGAGCAGTACTTC.

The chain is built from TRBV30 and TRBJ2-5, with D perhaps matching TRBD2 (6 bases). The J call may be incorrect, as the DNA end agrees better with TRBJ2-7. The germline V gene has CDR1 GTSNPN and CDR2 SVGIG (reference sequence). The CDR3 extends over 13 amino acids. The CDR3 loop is CAWSSQRAYEQYF. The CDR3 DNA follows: TGTGCCTGGAGTTCTCAGCGGGCCTACGAGCAGTACTTC.